A single sample gave rise to the 26 T cell receptor beta chains below, sequenced in a study of blood T cell repertoires in COVID-19. Assay used: immunoSEQ multiplex PCR; TCRdb lists only in-frame clones, some missing. The data contain under 150,000 clones, under 90% of them singletons. The source material was peripheral blood. These receptor sequences come from a woman aged 80 or older in a cohort sampled during active or convalescent COVID-19.

V gene TRBV7-6 combines with J gene TRBJ1-1; 7 nucleotides match TRBD1. The germline V gene has CDR1 SGHVS and CDR2 FNYEAQ. The trim removed 5 bases at V and 7 bases at J, leaving 10 bases unmatched. The CDR3 contains 14 residues. The CDR3 DNA follows: TGTGCCAGCAGCAGACAGGGAACCGTCGATGAAGCTTTCTTT. Translating it yields CASSRQGTVDEAFF.

The chain couples TRBV24-1 to TRBJ2-1; 14 bases map to TRBD2. The CDR3 is 18 amino acids. CDR1 and CDR2 from the germline V gene are KGHDR and SFDVKD. Unmatched junction bases numbered 8, after V lost 3 bases and J lost 5 bases. The CDR3 here is CATSDPGLAGGGHNEQFF. The DNA of the CDR3 is TGTGCCACCAGTGATCCCGGACTAGCGGGGGGCGGGCACAATGAGCAGTTCTTC.

V and J are TRBV14 and TRBJ2-5, with TRBD2 matching over 10 bases. The ends lost 4 bases at V and 0 bases at J; junction bases unmatched: 11. The germline V gene encodes CDR1 SGHDN and CDR2 FVKESK. The CDR3 contains 18 residues. The CDR3 nucleotides are TGTGCCAGCAGCCCAATATGGGGGACTAGCGCAAACCAAGAGACCCAGTACTTC. Protein product: CASSPIWGTSANQETQYF.

This sequence joins TRBV7-9 and TRBJ2-1, with 11 bases identical to TRBD1. The trim removed 5 bases at V and 5 bases at J, leaving 14 bases unmatched. CDR3 length: 18 residues. The germline V gene encodes CDR1 SEHNR and CDR2 FQNEAQ (reference sequence). CDR3 in DNA: TGTGCCAGCAGCCCGAGAAAGACCGGGACAGGGGGTCACAATGAGCAGTTCTTC. Its protein product is CASSPRKTGTGGHNEQFF.

CDR3 sequence reads: CASMVARGLFNEQFF. The CDR3 bases are TGTGCCAGCATGGTGGCCAGGGGGCTTTTCAATGAGCAGTTCTTC. The V gene is TRBV28, the J gene TRBJ2-1, with 8 bases that match TRBD1. The CDR3 runs to 15 residues. Unmatched junction bases numbered 11, after V lost 7 bases and J lost 6 bases. From germline, CDR1 is MDHEN and CDR2 SYDVKM.

This clone appeared once. This chain joins TRBV2 and TRBJ2-1, with D unresolved. V dropped 8 bases and J dropped 0 bases, with 14 bases sitting between them. Germline CDR1 is SNHLY and CDR2 is FYNNEI. There are 15 residues in the CDR3. The CDR3 DNA follows: TGTGCCAGCGGAGTAGGCAGCCTCTCCTACAATGAGCAGTTCTTC. Protein: CASGVGSLSYNEQFF.

The chain has TRBV29-1 and TRBJ2-3; no definite D call. The CDR3 sequence is 13 residues long. Germline V gene sequence: CDR1 SQVTM, CDR2 ANQGSEA. V was pared by 1 base and J by 2 bases, with 7 bases between. The CDR3 coding sequence is TGCAGCGTTGAAGGTCAGAACACAGATACGCAGTATTTT. It specifies CSVEGQNTDTQYF.

The gene calls are TRBV14 and TRBJ2-7, with 8 nucleotides matching TRBD1. Germline CDR1 SGHDN, CDR2 FVKESK. This CDR3 spans 14 amino acids. Germline trimming cut 4 bases from V and 1 base from J; bases unmatched to any gene: 3. The CDR3 bases are TGTGCCAGCAGCCTTGGACAGGGTTCCTACGAGCAGTACTTC. Its translation: CASSLGQGSYEQYF. The full variable domain, rest sourced from reference TRBV14 and TRBJ2-7, is EAGVTQFPSHSVIEKGQTVTLRCDPISGHDNLYWYRRVMGKEIKFLLHFVKESKQDESGMPNNRFLAERTGGTYSTLKVQPAELEDSGVYFCASSLGQGSYEQYFGPGTRLTVT.

V usage is TRBV19 and J usage is TRBJ2-6, with a tentative D call TRBD2 (5 bases). This CDR3 is built from 17 residues. CDR1 is LNHDA and CDR2 is SQIVND in the germline V gene (reference sequence). The V gene lost 2 bases and the J gene lost 0 bases, with 11 bases spanning the gap. The CDR3 region is CASSINGLRSGANVLTF. For the CDR3, the DNA is TGTGCCAGTAGTATAAACGGACTCCGCTCTGGGGCCAACGTCCTGACTTTC.

CDR3 protein: CAWSPQGWTEAFF. The CDR3 region has the DNA TGTGCCTGGAGTCCTCAGGGTTGGACTGAAGCTTTCTTT. This chain connects TRBV30 to TRBJ1-1; tentative D call: TRBD1 (5 bases). V was trimmed by 2 bases and J by 5 bases, leaving 12 bases between them. The CDR3 totals 13 residues. Germline V lookup: CDR1 GTSNPN, CDR2 SVGIG (reference sequence).

This clone was counted ten times or more. The gene calls are TRBV5-4 and TRBJ1-1; 8 positions agree with TRBD1. The CDR3 is 17 amino acids. V was clipped by 2 bases and J by 3 bases; unmatched bases: 12. CDR1 is SGHNT and CDR2 is YYREEE in the germline V gene (reference sequence). The CDR3, as DNA: TGTGCCAGCAGCTTCCCAGGGGGCAATTTTCGGGACACTGAAGCTTTCTTT. Translated, it gives CASSFPGGNFRDTEAFF.

This clone showed up just once. Here the CDR3 reads CASSLPSSTDTQYF. In nucleotides, the CDR3 is TGCGCCAGCAGCTTGCCTAGTAGCACAGATACGCAGTATTTT. The genes are TRBV5-1 and TRBJ2-3; D is undetermined. This CDR3 is built from 14 residues. Between the trimmed V and J ends, which lost 1 base and 0 bases, there was a span of 6 bases. CDR1 and CDR2 from the germline V gene are SGHRS and YFSETQ.

The chain combines TRBV3-1 (or the pseudogene TRBV3-2) with TRBJ1-6; D is possibly TRBD1 (5 bases). V lost 1 base and J 7 bases, leaving 8 bases between the germline ends. Germline V lookup: CDR1 LGHDT, CDR2 YNNKEL (reference sequence). The CDR3 is 14 residues long. CDR3 in DNA: TGTGCCAGCAGCCAAGTGGGGGGAAATTCACCCCTCCACTTT. Translated: CASSQVGGNSPLHF.

This chain joins TRBV5-1 and TRBJ2-1; D might be TRBD2 (5 bases). Germline V lookup: CDR1 SGHRS, CDR2 YFSETQ. With 0 bases removed from V and 10 bases from J, the gap between germline ends came to 14 bases. The CDR3 sequence is 14 residues long. This CDR3 is CASSLDHWEREQFF. CDR3 sequence (DNA): TGCGCCAGCAGCTTGGACCACTGGGAGAGGGAGCAGTTCTTC.

This chain links TRBV5-1 with TRBJ1-5, with D perhaps TRBD1 (5 bases). Looked up from germline, CDR1 is SGHRS and CDR2 is YFSETQ. The CDR3 is 14 amino acids. V dropped 4 bases and J dropped 7 bases, with 15 bases sitting between them. CDR3 nucleotides: TGCGCCAGCAGCCCCGTAGGGGCAGGGCAGCCCCAGCATTTT. Residues: CASSPVGAGQPQHF. Combining the CDR3 with reference TRBV5-1 and TRBJ1-5 gives the whole variable domain KAGVTQTPRYLIKTRGQQVTLSCSPISGHRSVSWYQQTPGQGLQFLFEYFSETQRNKGNFPGRFSGRQFSNSRSEMNVSTLELGDSALYLCASSPVGAGQPQHFGDGTRLSIL.

The J gene is TRBJ2-5, the V gene TRBV6-5, with 8 bases lining up with TRBD2. V lost 6 bases, J lost 1 base, and 4 bases stayed unmatched. CDR1 is MNHEY, CDR2 SVGAGI, per germline. The length of the CDR3 is 14 residues. The CDR3 DNA follows: TGTGCCAGCAGGCCGGGGGGGGTCCAAGAGACCCAGTACTTC. Amino acid sequence: CASRPGGVQETQYF.

The table lists this clone with a count of one. The chain couples TRBV5-4 to TRBJ1-1; 7 nucleotides line up with TRBD1. Germline loops: CDR1 SGHNT, CDR2 YYREEE (reference sequence). V trimming: 2 bases; J trimming: 7 bases; junction bases outside the gene matches: 8. This CDR3 contains 14 residues. The CDR3 bases are TGTGCCAGCAGCTTAGAACCACAGGGGTTTGAAGCTTTCTTT. This encodes CASSLEPQGFEAFF.

This clone has more than one count but fewer than ten. The chain has TRBV11-3 and TRBJ2-3, with 7 bases identical to TRBD2. The CDR3 spans 14 residues. Germline V lookup: CDR1 SGHNT, CDR2 YENEEA. Unmatched junction bases numbered 8, after V lost 5 bases and J lost 6 bases. The CDR3 region is CASSPGLGGDTQYF. CDR3 nucleotides: TGTGCCAGCAGCCCAGGACTAGGTGGGGATACGCAGTATTTT.

This clone has a single count. The J gene is TRBJ2-6, the V gene TRBV7-9, with TRBD1 identical over 8 bases. The CDR3 length is 19 residues. CDR1 is SEHNR and CDR2 is FQNEAQ in the germline V gene (reference sequence). V was pared by 5 bases and J by 0 bases, with 12 bases of the junction left unmatched. CDR3 in amino acids: CASSTRTGWGFSGANVLTF. The CDR3 bases are TGTGCCAGCAGCACCCGGACAGGGTGGGGTTTCTCTGGGGCCAACGTCCTGACTTTC.

The chain employs TRBV6-1 and TRBJ2-3, with TRBD2 identical over 10 bases. This CDR3 region has 16 residues. J gave up 1 base and V 4 bases, and 5 bases lay outside the gene matches. Germline-derived CDR1 and CDR2 are MNHNS and SASEGT. The chain's CDR3 is CASSAGGTSGTDTQYF. The CDR3 bases are TGTGCCAGCAGTGCGGGGGGGACTAGCGGCACAGATACGCAGTATTTT.

The chain combines TRBV27 with TRBJ2-2; D possibly corresponds to TRBD2 (5 bases). The length of the CDR3 is 15 residues. Trimming took off 6 bases at V and 0 bases at J, with 11 bases between the two ends. Germline V gene lookup returns CDR1 MNHEY and CDR2 SMNVEV (reference sequence). In DNA form, the CDR3 reads TGTGCCAGCAGGAGGTGGGGAGCGAACACCGGGGAGCTGTTTTTT. Protein: CASRRWGANTGELFF.

V gene TRBV3-1 (or the pseudogene TRBV3-2) combines with J gene TRBJ1-1; D not certain. The CDR3 contains 14 residues. Germline V gives CDR1 LGHDT, CDR2 YNNKEL (reference sequence). V lost 2 bases and J 3 bases, leaving 10 bases between the germline ends. The CDR3 reads CASSQREQDTEAFF. DNA for the CDR3: TGTGCCAGCAGCCAAAGGGAGCAGGACACTGAAGCTTTCTTT.

This clone has just a few counts. This chain connects TRBV5-6 to TRBJ1-1; unclear D gene. The CDR3 covers 12 residues. The V end was cut by 2 bases, the J end by 4 bases, with 6 bases between. The germline CDR1 and CDR2 sequences are SGHDT and YYEEEE. CDR3 amino acids: CASSFLSTEAFF. The CDR3 DNA is TGTGCCAGCAGCTTCCTGAGCACTGAAGCTTTCTTT.

The rearrangement uses TRBV9 and TRBJ2-6, with D perhaps matching TRBD2 (5 bases). The CDR3 covers 14 residues. The germline gives CDR1 SGDLS, CDR2 YYNGEE. V was shortened by 7 bases and J by 1 base, with 9 bases between the two germline ends. In DNA form, the CDR3 reads TGTGCCAGCGCCTGGAGGTCTGGGGCCAACGTCCTGACTTTC. It codes for CASAWRSGANVLTF.

This clone came up a few times. The gene calls are TRBV14 and TRBJ2-1, with 10 bases matching TRBD2. This CDR3 has 17 residues. CDR1 is SGHDN and CDR2 is FVKESK in the germline V gene. Trimming removed 4 bases from V and 7 bases from J; junction bases left unmatched: 13. The CDR3 sequence: CASSLSSGGALGNEQFF. The CDR3 region has the DNA TGTGCCAGCAGCCTATCCAGCGGGGGGGCCTTGGGGAATGAGCAGTTCTTC.

The V call is TRBV6-6, the J call TRBJ1-2; no clear D. V lost 7 bases and J 8 bases, leaving 17 bases between the germline ends. The length of the CDR3 is 13 residues. Germline V gene lookup returns CDR1 MNHNY and CDR2 SVGAGI (reference sequence). For the CDR3, the DNA is TGTGCCAGCACTCCGGGTTCGCGACTCGGCTACACCTTC. It encodes CASTPGSRLGYTF.